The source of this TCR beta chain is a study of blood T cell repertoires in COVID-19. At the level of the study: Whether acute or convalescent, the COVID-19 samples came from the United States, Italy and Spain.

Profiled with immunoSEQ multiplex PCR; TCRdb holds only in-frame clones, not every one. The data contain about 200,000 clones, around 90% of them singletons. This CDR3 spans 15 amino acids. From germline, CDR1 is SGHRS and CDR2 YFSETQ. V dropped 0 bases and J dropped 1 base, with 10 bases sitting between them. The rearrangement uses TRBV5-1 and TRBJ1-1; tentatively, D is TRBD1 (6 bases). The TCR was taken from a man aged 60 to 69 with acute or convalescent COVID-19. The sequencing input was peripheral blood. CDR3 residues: CASSLVGGANTEAFF. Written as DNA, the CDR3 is TGCGCCAGCAGCTTGGTTGGGGGCGCGAACACTGAAGCTTTCTTT.